This entry describes one T cell receptor beta chain. This clonotype was detected only once. The clone's antigen remains unknown. Base qualities are not recorded, but no much larger clone differs from it by a single base. One read alone provides weak support. These data originate in a study of T cells after yellow fever vaccination (dated by TCRdb to between 2018 and 2021). In terms of the full investigation: Libraries from fractions with low cell numbers were prepared with the SMART-Seq v4 Ultra Low Input RNA kit. Bulk TCR alpha and beta repertoires were sequenced longitudinally to track T-cell clones before and after primary and booster YFV17D yellow fever vaccination. The cohort comprised two healthy male donors, one aged 18 to 30 and one aged 30 to 40 years. Blood was drawn at multiple timepoints before and after primary and secondary immunization, with bulk PBMC replicates and cell subsets isolated. On the study overall, not on this receptor specifically: Compared with the primary T-cell response, the secondary T-cell response was faster but weaker, reaching its peak on day 5 rather than on day 15. After the booster, most clones that had expanded after primary vaccination were detected again (approximately 97% of CD4 and over 75% of CD8), suggesting broad maintenance of memory. A small fraction of clonotypes showed up in both the CD4 and CD8 compartments, probably as a result of convergent recombination. FACS-sorted repertoires could contain abundant contaminating clonotypes from the bulk population, so computational filtering was required. The study included only a couple of donors, which limits how far the findings can be generalized.

The treatment or condition label here, explained by the study, means: live attenuated yellow fever vaccine strain. At every blood-draw timepoint, two biological replicates of bulk PBMCs were collected. A standard Ficoll-Paque protocol was used to isolate PBMCs from peripheral blood. TriZol was used to extract RNA from bulk PBMCs, from CD4 and CD8 fractions, and from dextramer-positive and dextramer-negative fractions. TCR cDNA was made using 5'RACE template switching, a step that added a universal primer site and unique molecular identifiers. cDNA synthesis was primed from both the TCR alpha and TCR beta constant segments. Library amplification used two PCR steps, and the second PCR step added sample barcodes and sequencing adapters. Sequencing of the libraries was done on either Illumina HiSeq 2500 (2x100 bp) or NovaSeq (2x150 bp). Under the source paper's analysis protocol: MIGEC handled demultiplexing of reads and collapsing into UMI consensus sequences, while MiXCR performed V(D)J alignment. Using edgeR on replicate PBMC samples, clonotypes were called vaccine-responding if FDR was below 0.01 and the log2 fold change was above 5 up to day 15. Bulk clonotypes were assigned CD4 or CD8 identity according to which sequenced CD4 or CD8 repertoire held them at higher abundance. TCRdb reprocessed the public reads (quality trimming at Q25 with fastp, clone calling with MiXCR) and kept in-frame beta chains. Rows with a matching CDR3 protein are joined into one entry that keeps the most common DNA and genes. The V and J calls here are based on TCRdb, not the publication. The sample has approximately 510,000 distinct CDR3 sequences on record, 21% of them singletons. The ten largest make up 15% to 20% of the sample.

The CDR3 measures 15 amino acids from cysteine to phenylalanine. Just CDR3 DNA is preserved here, 45 bases in frame from base 1. Trimming accounts for 9 bases at V and 1 base at J, while the number of junction bases matched to no gene is 8. According to the germline V gene, CDR1 reads MGHDK and CDR2 reads SYGVNS. Sequences were derived from PBMCs, sampled around 3 weeks after the first yellow fever vaccination. This chain is built from TRBV25-1 and TRBJ2-1; 8 bases in the middle match TRBD2. The sequence came from a man between 18 and 29 years old who received the YFV17D yellow fever vaccine. CDR3 protein: CASTRVAGSYNEQFF. The DNA is TGTGCCAGTACCCGGGTAGCGGGGTCCTACAATGAGCAGTTCTTC.